The rows below give T cell receptor beta chains drawn from one sample of a study of CD8 T cells in Susac syndrome. TCRdb itself ran the immunoSEQ multiplex PCR reads through MiXCR, one entry per CDR3 protein. The sample includes fewer than 300,000 distinct CDR3 sequences, roughly 84% of them seen just once. Sample: CD8+ T cells from PBMCs. The source of these receptors is a human donor with multiple sclerosis. The conserved cysteine and the conserved F or W are not part of the CDR3 here.

v_call | cdr3_aa
TRBV9 | ASTPASGHNEQF
TRBV21-1 | ASSKEFAAECTDTQY
TRBV19 | ASSLRRDFYEQY
TRBV7-6 | ASSLRVSDSWAAEAF
TRBV30 | AWSPPDKPYNEQF
TRBV2 | ASEGGRRYGYT
TRBV7-8 | ASSLASPSPNNEQF
TRBV6-5 | ASSYAAGKETQY
TRBV14 | ASSHPTVGRYLNYGYT
TRBV24-1 | ATSDLGGEAF
TRBV2 | ASSRQGRRGQPQH